Listed below are T cell receptor beta chains from one sample, sequenced in a study of post-analysis software for immune sequencing data. One entry per CDR3 protein results from TCRdb running MiXCR on the PCR reads. The sample records about 820,000 distinct CDR3 sequences, approximately 57% being singletons. The sample comprised blood. These receptors all stem from a girl aged 5-17 years with multiple sclerosis. CDR3s include the opening cysteine and the closing phenylalanine or tryptophan. The order of the fields is clone size, V gene, D gene, J gene, CDR3 DNA, CDR3 protein. The D gene is left open where the match is weak. Not all rows give a size; the values are once, few, many and, for expanded clones, a class.

NA	TRBV20-1	NA	TRBJ1-2	TGCAGTGCTAGAGATGATCCAGGGCCGGGACGGTTGGGACTTAACTATGGCTACACCTTC	CSARDDPGPGRLGLNYGYTF
NA	TRBV11-2	NA	TRBJ2-3	TGTGCCAGCAGCTTAGGGGTGGCAGCTAGCACAGATACGCAGTATTTT	CASSLGVAASTDTQYF
few	TRBV4-1	NA	TRBJ2-5	TGCGCCAGCAGCCAAGTATCGGGGCTCAGAGAGACCCAGTACTTC	CASSQVSGLRETQYF
few	TRBV24-1	TRBD2	TRBJ2-3	TGTGCCACCAGTGCTAGCGGGAGAGGGGATACGCAGTATTTT	CATSASGRGDTQYF
NA	TRBV7-8	TRBD2	TRBJ2-5	TGTGCCAGCGCCGGGACTAGCGGGAACGGAGAGACCCAGTACTTC	CASAGTSGNGETQYF
few	TRBV7-2	NA	TRBJ2-7	TGTGCCAGCAGCCGAATCCAGGGGGGCTTCTACGAGCAGTACTTC	CASSRIQGGFYEQYF
NA	TRBV12-3/TRBV12-4	TRBD2	TRBJ2-3	TGTGCCAGCAGTTTCGCCGGGACTAGCGTGGGCACAGATGCGGAATATTTT	CASSFAGTSVGTDAEYF
NA	TRBV5-1	TRBD2	TRBJ2-1	TGCGCCAGCAGACTAGCGGGAGTCAATGAGCAGTTCTTC	CASRLAGVNEQFF
few	TRBV7-6	NA	TRBJ1-4	TGTGCCAGCAGCTTACAGAAAGTGGAAAAACTGTTTTTT	CASSLQKVEKLFF
NA	TRBV6-1	TRBD1	TRBJ1-2	TGTGCCAGCACACACCGGGACAGTGATAGAGGAGGCTACACCTTC	CASTHRDSDRGGYTF
NA	TRBV5-6	NA	TRBJ2-7	TGTGCCAGCAGCTTGATAGGGGAGCACGAGCAGTACTTC	CASSLIGEHEQYF
few	TRBV28	NA	TRBJ2-5	TGTGCCAGCAGTTTATTGGTGCCGGGGGCTGAAGAGACCCAGTACTTC	CASSLLVPGAEETQYF
few	TRBV5-5	NA	TRBJ2-3	TGTGCCAGCAGCTTAGCAGGGGTCTACACAGATACGCAGTATTTT	CASSLAGVYTDTQYF
few	TRBV20-1	NA	TRBJ2-1	TGCAGTGCTAGAGACTTCCGGGACAACCGCTACAATGAGCAGTTCTTC	CSARDFRDNRYNEQFF